This T cell receptor (beta chain) was observed in a study of blood T cell repertoires in COVID-19. Study details: Whether acute or convalescent, the COVID-19 samples came from the United States, Italy and Spain. T cells, B-cell-depleted T cells, or PBMCs supplied cDNA or gDNA.

Trimming left V 0 bases short and J 1 base short, with 14 bases between. This CDR3 contains 16 residues. CDR1 SGHRS and CDR2 YFSETQ come from the germline V gene. Sequencing was performed with immunoSEQ multiplex PCR; in TCRdb, only in-frame clones are kept and a portion is missing. Of around 260,000 clones in the sample, about 88% were seen once. This chain uses TRBV5-1 with TRBJ2-7; a possible D gene is TRBD1 (6 bases). The receptor's source is a man between 60 and 75 years old who had recovered from COVID-19. The specimen sequenced was peripheral blood. The CDR3 DNA is TGCGCCAGCAGCTTGGTAGGACAGACGACTTCCTACGAGCAGTACTTC. This gives the protein CASSLVGQTTSYEQYF.